What follows are 12 T cell receptor beta chains derived from one specimen sequenced in a study of cytomegalovirus exposure and HLA in healthy donors. PCR involved 60 Vbeta and 13 Jbeta primers. TCRdb keeps only in-frame clones here, not all; method: immunoSEQ multiplex PCR. The sample lists roughly 180,000 clones; approximately 84% were seen once. Sequencing used PBMCs. These receptors were obtained from a girl aged 10 to 17 in good health and CMV-seropositive.

The genes are TRBV11-3 and TRBJ1-1, with D hard to call. Germline loops: CDR1 SGHNT, CDR2 YENEEA. The ends were cut back, 7 bases at V and 5 bases at J, with 17 bases in the middle. The CDR3 loop spans 14 amino acids. DNA of the CDR3: TGTGCCAGCACAGGTCGCCCGGTTATGACTGAAGCTTTCTTT. It encodes CASTGRPVMTEAFF.

The chain joins TRBV19 to TRBJ1-1; 11 nucleotides align to TRBD1. The junction had 7 bases not matched to a gene; V was cut back by 7 bases and J by 6 bases. CDR3 size: 14 residues. In germline, CDR1 is LNHDA, CDR2 SQIVND (reference sequence). The CDR3 is CASTRTGGIAEAFF. In DNA, the CDR3 is TGTGCCAGTACTCGGACAGGGGGCATAGCTGAAGCTTTCTTT.

This clone turned up a few times. The V gene is TRBV10-1, the J gene TRBJ2-1, with TRBD1 identical over 10 bases. CDR3 size: 15 residues. The V and J ends lost 3 bases and 7 bases, in that order; junction bases with no gene match: 6. Germline values: CDR1 WNHNN, CDR2 SYGVQD (reference sequence). The CDR3 spells CASSDRQGADNEQFF. Written as DNA, the CDR3 is TGCGCCAGCAGTGATAGACAGGGGGCGGATAATGAGCAGTTCTTC.

The sample holds one count of this clone. The rearrangement joins TRBV13 to TRBJ1-5, with D tentatively TRBD1 (5 bases). This CDR3 spans 14 amino acids. Trimming shortened V by 5 bases and J by 4 bases, and 12 bases separated the two germline ends. Germline assignment: CDR1 PRHDT and CDR2 FYEKMQ (reference sequence). In DNA, the CDR3 is TGTGCCAGCAGCCTCCGGGGGGATAATCAGCCCCAGCATTTT. Translation gives CASSLRGDNQPQHF.

The chain links TRBV19 to TRBJ1-3, with a tentative D call TRBD1 (5 bases). The V gene lost 4 bases and the J gene lost 0 bases, with 13 bases spanning the gap. This CDR3 spans 16 amino acids. Per germline, CDR1 LNHDA and CDR2 SQIVND (reference sequence). The CDR3 nucleotides are TGTGCCAGTAGTAGTCAACAGGTACTCTCTGGAAACACCATATATTTT. It is translated as CASSSQQVLSGNTIYF.

CDR3 protein: CASSLRGHTEAFF. The CDR3 coding sequence is TGTGCCAGCAGCTTAAGGGGTCACACTGAAGCTTTCTTT. The chain links TRBV11-2 to TRBJ1-1, with D possibly TRBD1 on 5 matching bases. Germline V CDR1 and CDR2: SGHAT, FQNNGV. The CDR3 is made up of 13 amino acids. V was pared by 2 bases and J by 3 bases, with 7 bases between. The full variable domain, in which reference TRBV11-2 and TRBJ1-1 provide the parts outside the CDR3, is EAGVAQSPRYKIIEKRQSVAFWCNPISGHATLYWYQQILGQGPKLLIQFQNNGVVDDSQLPKDRFSAERLKGVDSTLKIQPAKLEDSAVYLCASSLRGHTEAFFGQGTRLTVV.

This clone was picked up a small number of times. V is TRBV6-5 and J is TRBJ1-2; D is unclear. The germline gives CDR1 MNHEY, CDR2 SVGAGI. This CDR3 region has 13 residues. Trimming stripped 3 bases from V and 8 bases from J, with 13 bases between. CDR3 amino acids: CASSYIMGSGYTF. CDR3 nucleotide sequence: TGTGCCAGCAGTTATATAATGGGCAGCGGCTACACCTTC.

The V gene is TRBV9, the J gene TRBJ2-1, with TRBD2 matching 7 bases. After removal of 4 bases from V and 3 bases from J, the junction contained 7 bases not matched to a gene. Germline CDR1 and CDR2: SGDLS and YYNGEE. CDR3 size: 15 residues. The CDR3 reads CASSPWGGIYNEQFF. The DNA for the CDR3 is TGTGCCAGCAGCCCCTGGGGGGGGATCTACAATGAGCAGTTCTTC.

The chain has TRBV27 and TRBJ2-1, with unresolved D. The V gene lost 4 bases and the J gene lost 5 bases, with 15 bases spanning the gap. The germline V gene encodes CDR1 MNHEY and CDR2 SMNVEV (reference sequence). The CDR3 is made up of 15 amino acids. CDR3 nucleotides: TGTGCCAGCAGTTCCCCCGGGTCTATTAACAATGAGCAGTTCTTC. Its translation is CASSSPGSINNEQFF.

J is TRBJ2-4 and V is TRBV5-4, with 10 bases matching TRBD2. This CDR3 has 15 amino acids. The junction had 8 bases not matched to a gene; V was cut back by 4 bases and J by 7 bases. Germline values: CDR1 SGHNT, CDR2 YYREEE (reference sequence). The CDR3 protein is CASSGAGGRENIQYF. DNA of the CDR3: TGTGCCAGCAGCGGAGCGGGGGGGCGAGAGAACATTCAGTACTTC.

The chain has TRBV9 and TRBJ1-1; possible D gene TRBD1, 6 bases. The CDR3 covers 17 residues. Germline values: CDR1 SGDLS, CDR2 YYNGEE. V shed 3 bases and J shed 0 bases, with 18 bases lying between them. CDR3 sequence: CASSEPKRTGLNTEAFF. The CDR3 DNA reads TGTGCCAGCAGCGAACCCAAACGTACAGGGCTGAACACTGAAGCTTTCTTT.

J is TRBJ2-5 and V is TRBV6-5; D is unresolved. CDR1 is MNHEY and CDR2 is SVGAGI in the germline V gene. V lost 7 bases to trimming and J lost 4 bases, with 7 bases between them. There are 11 residues in the CDR3. CDR3 protein: CASNYGETQYF. CDR3 coding DNA: TGTGCCAGCAACTACGGAGAGACCCAGTACTTC.